The TCR beta chain described here comes from a study of blood T cell repertoires in COVID-19. Study-wide context: Some COVID-19 samples were acute and others convalescent; all came from the United States, Italy and Spain. The cDNA or gDNA used as material had been derived from T cells, B-cell-depleted T cells, or PBMCs.

In the source study's methods: Quantification of nucleated cells was approximated via reference gene primer amplification. Using immunoSEQ multiplex PCR, the repertoire was profiled, and TCRdb retains in-frame clones only, with some absent. V, J and clone size are those of that table, while D and trimming were read from the DNA. The sample shows 90,000 to 100,000 clones, 80% to 85% of them seen only once. The TCR originated in a man between 65 and 79 years old with active or convalescent COVID-19. Sequencing used peripheral blood.

Written as DNA, the CDR3 is TGTGCCAGCAGTCCCTCCATCGCGGGGGGGCCCCTCAATGAGCAGTTCTTC. Translation: CASSPSIAGGPLNEQFF. The gene calls are TRBV6-4 and TRBJ2-1, with 9 bases lining up with TRBD2. Per the germline V gene, CDR1 is MRHNA and CDR2 is SNTAGT. V shed 5 bases, J shed 6 bases, and the junction held 14 bases outside the gene matches. The CDR3 is 17 amino acids.